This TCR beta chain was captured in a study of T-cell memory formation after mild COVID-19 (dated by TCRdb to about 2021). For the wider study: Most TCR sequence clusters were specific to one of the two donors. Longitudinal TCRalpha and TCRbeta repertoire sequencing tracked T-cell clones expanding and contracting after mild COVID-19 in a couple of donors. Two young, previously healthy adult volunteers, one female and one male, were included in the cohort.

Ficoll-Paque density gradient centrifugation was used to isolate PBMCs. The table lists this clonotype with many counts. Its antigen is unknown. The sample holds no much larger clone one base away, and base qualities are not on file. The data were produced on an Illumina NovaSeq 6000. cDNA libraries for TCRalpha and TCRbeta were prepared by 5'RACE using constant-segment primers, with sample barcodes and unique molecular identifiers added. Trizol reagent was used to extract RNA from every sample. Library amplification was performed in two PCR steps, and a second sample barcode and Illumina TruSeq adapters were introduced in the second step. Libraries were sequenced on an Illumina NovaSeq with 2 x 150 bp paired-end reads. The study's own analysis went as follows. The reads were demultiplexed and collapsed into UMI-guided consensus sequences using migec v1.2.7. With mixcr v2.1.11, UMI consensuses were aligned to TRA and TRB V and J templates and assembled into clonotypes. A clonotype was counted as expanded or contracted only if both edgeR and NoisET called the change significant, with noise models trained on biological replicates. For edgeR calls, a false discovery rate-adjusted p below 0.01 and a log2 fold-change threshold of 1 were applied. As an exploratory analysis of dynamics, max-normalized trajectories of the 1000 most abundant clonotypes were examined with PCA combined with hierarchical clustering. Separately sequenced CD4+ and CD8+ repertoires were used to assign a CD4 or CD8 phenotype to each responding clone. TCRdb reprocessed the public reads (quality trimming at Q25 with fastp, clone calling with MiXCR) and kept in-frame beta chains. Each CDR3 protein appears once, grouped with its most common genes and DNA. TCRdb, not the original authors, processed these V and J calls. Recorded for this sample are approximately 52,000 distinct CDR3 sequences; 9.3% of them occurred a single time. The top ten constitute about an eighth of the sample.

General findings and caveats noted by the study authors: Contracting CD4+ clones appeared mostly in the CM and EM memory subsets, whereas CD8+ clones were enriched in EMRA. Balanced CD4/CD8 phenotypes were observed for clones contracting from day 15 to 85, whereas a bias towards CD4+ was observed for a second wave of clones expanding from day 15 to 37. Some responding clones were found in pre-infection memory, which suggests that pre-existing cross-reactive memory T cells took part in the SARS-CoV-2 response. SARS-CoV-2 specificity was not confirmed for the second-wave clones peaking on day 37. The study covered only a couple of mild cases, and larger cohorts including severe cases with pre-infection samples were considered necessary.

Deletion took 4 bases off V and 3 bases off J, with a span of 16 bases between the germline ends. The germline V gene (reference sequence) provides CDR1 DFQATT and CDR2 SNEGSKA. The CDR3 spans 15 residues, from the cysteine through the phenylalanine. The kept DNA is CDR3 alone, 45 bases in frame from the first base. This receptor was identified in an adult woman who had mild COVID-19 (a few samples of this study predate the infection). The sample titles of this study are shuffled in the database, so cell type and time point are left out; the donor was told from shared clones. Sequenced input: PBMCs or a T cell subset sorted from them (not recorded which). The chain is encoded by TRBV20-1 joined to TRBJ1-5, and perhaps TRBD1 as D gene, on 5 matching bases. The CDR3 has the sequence CSATRPGQDNQPQHF. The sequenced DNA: TGCAGTGCTACACGACCGGGGCAGGACAATCAGCCCCAGCATTTT.